The 6 T cell receptor beta chains presented below share a single source sample, sequenced in a study of control samples from healthy donors and cancer patients (dated by TCRdb to 2020 to 2021). Library prep was done by the immunoSEQ multiplex PCR assay. What TCRdb holds here is the immuneACCESS table cut down to in-frame rearrangements. Part of the clones is not present; checked against another copy, under half of the missing clones reflect an unresolved V gene, and the others are unexplained. A total of 100,000 to 150,000 clones appear in this sample, over 85% of them only once. The top ten clones comprise roughly 8% of the sample. Specimen: PBMCs. These receptors all come from a man aged 50-60 years with head and neck cancer.

This chain uses TRBV28 with TRBJ1-2; D is unclear. The CDR3 is 16 amino acids. With 4 bases removed from V and 4 bases from J, the gap between germline ends came to 19 bases. Germline CDR1 reads MDHEN; CDR2 reads SYDVKM. CDR3: CASSSPGRASSYGYTF. For the CDR3, the DNA is TGTGCCAGCAGTTCCCCCGGGCGGGCGTCAAGCTATGGCTACACCTTC.

Of note for this clone: The junction differs from germline at one of its ends, possibly a read error. V and J are TRBV7-7 and TRBJ2-3, with unresolved D. Germline CDR1 and CDR2: SSHAT and FNYEAQ (reference sequence). The CDR3 covers 13 residues. CDR3 DNA: TGTGCTAGCAGCACAGACAACACAGATACGCAGTATTTT. Amino acid sequence: CASSTDNTDTQYF.

The chain is built from TRBV29-1 and TRBJ2-6; no definite D call. The length of the CDR3 is 14 residues. The germline V gene encodes CDR1 SQVTM and CDR2 ANQGSEA. The V and J ends lost 6 bases and 1 base respectively, with 10 bases between them. CDR3 in DNA: TGCAGCGTCGCTGACACATCTGGGGCCAACGTCCTGACTTTC. Amino acids: CSVADTSGANVLTF.

This sequence joins TRBV2 and TRBJ2-5; possibly TRBD1 or TRBD2 for D (5 bases each). Germline assignment: CDR1 SNHLY and CDR2 FYNNEI. V was cut by 6 bases and J by 9 bases, with 14 bases left in between. The CDR3 covers 12 residues. The CDR3: CASRGDVAPQYF. The CDR3 DNA reads TGTGCCAGCAGGGGGGATGTAGCGCCCCAGTACTTC.

V usage is TRBV13 and J usage is TRBJ2-3; D assignment may be TRBD1 or TRBD2 (5 bases each). The germline V and J ends were trimmed by 0 bases and 4 bases, with 8 bases remaining between them. The CDR3 extends over 14 amino acids. CDR1 and CDR2 from the germline V gene are PRHDT and FYEKMQ (reference sequence). CDR3: CASSLGMGADTQYF. As DNA, the CDR3 is TGTGCCAGCAGCTTAGGAATGGGGGCAGATACGCAGTATTTT.

The rearrangement links TRBV7-2 to TRBJ2-7, with TRBD2 matching over 9 bases. This CDR3 comprises 15 residues. The V gene end was trimmed by 5 bases and the J gene end by 6 bases; junction bases not matched to a gene: 11. CDR1 and CDR2 (germline): SGHTA, FQGNSA. The CDR3 sequence: CASSLSSGRFFEQYF. CDR3 nucleotide sequence: TGTGCCAGCAGCCTCAGTAGCGGGAGATTTTTCGAGCAGTACTTC.